This T cell receptor (beta chain) was profiled in a study of post-analysis software for immune sequencing data. General study results and limits: In patients, TRBV5-6, TRBV5-1 and TRBV20-1 belonged to five or six TRBV segments found more frequently than in controls.

TCR beta cDNA libraries had unique molecular identifiers. Once roughly 1 to 10 million T cells were used, roughly 500,000 cDNA molecules resulted. TCRdb re-derived calls from the PCR reads in MiXCR, one entry per CDR3 protein. The sample holds 750,000 to 950,000 distinct CDR3 sequences, roughly 50% seen once. V was shortened by 1 base and J by 6 bases, with 19 bases between the two germline ends. The germline CDR1 and CDR2 sequences are DFQATT and SNEGSKA (reference sequence). CDR3 size: 15 residues. Notes on this clonotype: No antigen is known for it.

Sequenced input: blood. The clonotype comes from a girl aged 5-17 years with multiple sclerosis. V usage is TRBV20-1 and J usage is TRBJ2-7; possibly TRBD2 for D (6 bases). The CDR3 loop reads CSARVVGSGGGEQYF. CDR3 nucleotides: TGCAGTGCTAGAGTAGTGGGTAGCGGCGGAGGCGAGCAGTACTTC.